This T cell receptor (beta chain) is drawn from a study of Ad26.COV2.S vaccination and SARS-CoV-2 variants (dated by TCRdb to about 2021). With regard to the full study: Vaccine-arm donors came from COV1001, a multicentre, randomized, double-blind, placebo-controlled phase I-IIa trial of Ad26.COV2.S in healthy adults. TCRbeta repertoire sequencing was used to assess the specificity and breadth of SARS-CoV-2-reactive T cell receptors after Ad26.COV2.S vaccination. A total of 32 samples were included in the TCR-sequenced set, comprising roughly 20 Ad26.COV2.S vaccine recipients, 5 placebo recipients and 8 SARS-CoV-2 convalescent individuals. Ad26.COV2.S was given intramuscularly at 5x10^10 or 1x10^11 viral particles, as a single shot or as two shots 56 days apart. Investigators did not know the trial group allocation while performing experiments and assessing outcomes. Trial participants were randomized into five groups of five, in which low-dose or high-dose Ad26.COV2.S was given once or twice, or placebo was given on both occasions.

The immunoSEQ Assay was the method used to sequence TCRbeta CDR3 regions. After extraction, genomic DNA underwent amplification by bias-controlled multiplex PCR, followed by high-throughput sequencing. Per the source publication's procedure: To quantify the absolute abundance of each unique TCRbeta CDR3 region, sequences were collapsed and filtered. T cell fraction was estimated by normalizing TCRbeta template counts to usable DNA, which was measured by amplifying reference genes present in all nucleated cells. Repertoire TCRs were annotated as SARS-CoV-2-specific when V gene, CDR3 amino acid sequence and J gene were exactly matched to a known reactive TCR set. The reference SARS-CoV-2 TCR set came from MIRA and was filtered for enrichment in COVID-19-positive ImmuneCODE repertoires, removing public or cross-reactive TCRs. Based on the MIRA antigens, annotated TCRs were further analysed at the level of specific ORF or position within ORF. Depth was the summed frequency of annotated unique rearrangements, while breadth was defined as annotated unique rearrangements over total unique productive rearrangements. Two-sided Wilcoxon rank-sum tests were applied when comparing TCR breadth between groups. TCRdb stores this immuneACCESS table with in-frame sequences only. Part of the clones is absent; in the studies checked, under half of the shortfall reflects unresolved V genes, and no reason is known for the rest. V and J calls and clone size are copied from that table; D and trimming were computed from the DNA. The sample profile shows 410,000 or so clones; 92% of them were found once. The ten largest clonotypes hold more than 1.5% of the sample.

The germline V gene yields SNHLY for CDR1 and FYNNEI for CDR2. From cysteine to phenylalanine, the CDR3 is 16 amino acids long. Kept here is only the CDR3 DNA, which spans 48 bases and is read in frame from base 1. The V and J ends are trimmed by 2 bases and 2 bases, leaving 14 bases between them. Interpreted using the paper, the treatment or condition label stands for: about 20 received Ad26.COV2.S at low or high dose, single or two shots; roughly five received placebo; per-sample allocation not given. For vaccine and placebo recipients, repertoires were sequenced using samples collected on day 63 after the first injection. Cohort 1b enrolled about two dozen adults aged 18-55 years at a single site in Boston, USA, between 29 July and 7 August 2020. As a vaccine, Ad26.COV2.S was a replication-incompetent adenovirus type 26 vector that expressed a prefusion-stabilized SARS-CoV-2 spike protein derived from the original Wuhan strain.

Of note for this clone: Its binding antigen is unknown. The record has no base qualities; no much larger clone is one base away.

Results the study describes overall, beyond this receptor: After vaccination, spike-specific CD8+ and CD4+ T cell responses were reported to show substantial breadth. The study was not powered for comparison of responses between vaccine doses or regimens. Ad26.COV2.S recipients had higher spike-specific TCR breadth than placebo recipients (P = 0.0014). Vaccine and placebo recipients had similar non-spike TCR breadth, a finding consistent with the vaccine containing only spike. It was noted by the authors that total T cell responses may have been underestimated by the TCR breadth and depth analyses.

This receptor was taken from a person aged 18-65 years who received the Ad26.COV2.S COVID-19 vaccine or a placebo. In this chain, TRBV2 is recombined with TRBJ2-3; the D region may be TRBD1 or TRBD2, each matching 5 bases equally. This sample comprised peripheral blood, obtained in a trial of Ad26.COV2.S vaccine versus placebo. The nucleotide sequence reads as follows: TGTGCCAGCAGTGAAACGACCACCGGGGCCACAGATACGCAGTATTTT. It translates as CASSETTTGATDTQYF. Beyond the CDR3, the reference TRBV2 and TRBJ2-3 genes provide the residues; the full variable domain reads: EPEVTQTPSHQVTQMGQEVILRCVPISNHLYFYWYRQILGQKVEFLVSFYNNEISEKSEIFDDQFSVERPDGSNFTLKIRSTKLEDSAMYFCASSETTTGATDTQYFGPGTRLTVL.